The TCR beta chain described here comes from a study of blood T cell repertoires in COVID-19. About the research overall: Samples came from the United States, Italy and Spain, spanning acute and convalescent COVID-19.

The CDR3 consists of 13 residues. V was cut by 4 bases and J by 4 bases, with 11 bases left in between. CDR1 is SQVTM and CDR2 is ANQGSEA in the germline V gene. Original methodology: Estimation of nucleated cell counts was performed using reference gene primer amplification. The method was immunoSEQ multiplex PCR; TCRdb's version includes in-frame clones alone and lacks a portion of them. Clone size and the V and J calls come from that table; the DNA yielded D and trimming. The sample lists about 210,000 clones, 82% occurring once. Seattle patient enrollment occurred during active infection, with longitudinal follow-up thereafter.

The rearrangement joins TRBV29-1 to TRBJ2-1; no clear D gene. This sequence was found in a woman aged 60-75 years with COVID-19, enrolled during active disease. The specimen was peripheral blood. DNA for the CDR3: TGCAGCGTTGGAGTAGATACTTACAATGAGCAGTTCTTC. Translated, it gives CSVGVDTYNEQFF.